Detailed here is one TCR beta chain. Its antigen specificity is not known. No base-level quality is on record; no much larger clone is a single base apart. The meaning of the sample's time point label: baseline before first vaccination. The vaccinee samples were drawn from two UK trials, COV001 and COV002, one of which was a single-blind randomized controlled phase 2/3 trial testing AZD1222 (ChAdOx1 nCoV-19) in healthy adults. For TCRbeta chain sequencing, PBMC samples from trial participants were taken at day 0 and at day 28 after the second dose. This entry comes from a study of T cell responses to AZD1222 COVID-19 vaccine (dated by TCRdb to about 2021). At the level of the whole study: AZD1222 recipients given second doses at about 4 weeks or at about 12 weeks were pooled, since spike-specific TCR depth and breadth were not found to differ between the two schedules. TCR sequencing was performed for more than 230 trial participants, of whom 200 to 220 were given two doses of AZD1222 and around 25 were given two doses of MenACWY control vaccine. Enrollment into the trials was organized by age into subgroups of 18-55, 56-69 and 70-plus years, and those subgroups contained approximately 160, 26 and 62 TCR-sequenced participants, respectively.

The CDR3, from cysteine to phenylalanine, totals 16 residues. Of the read, only the CDR3 DNA is kept; its 48 bases are in frame from base 1. The germline V gene specifies SGHNT as CDR1 and YENEEA as CDR2. V is clipped by 5 bases and J by 1 base, and the sequence between their germline boundaries is 17 bases long. What the study reported, not specific to this receptor: Nearly half of unique spike-specific TCRs reportedly recognized epitopes outside regions mutated in the B.1.351 and B.1.1.7 variants. Only five or six AZD1222 recipients were SARS-CoV-2 seropositive at baseline, limiting conclusions about previously exposed vaccinees. Vaccine-associated CD4 TCRs spanned the whole spike protein, with dominant responses in regions 160-218 and 743-854. The 56-69-year group was small, and its depth increase did not reach significance, likely because of low power. After two AZD1222 doses, spike-specific TCR breadth and depth were significantly higher than at day 0 and than in MenACWY recipients. Participants were mostly white British, with more females than males. The authors suggested clonal diversity may have been underestimated. Because no samples from the day 14 peak response were available, repertoires could be characterized only after the peak T cell response.

The CDR3 regions of human TCRbeta chains were analyzed by immunosequencing. The authors' pipeline ran thus. Repertoire TCRs were checked for matches against a reference library of SARS-CoV-2-specific TCRs that had been generated using the MIRA antigen-specificity platform. Breadth meant the fraction of unique TCRs that were SARS-CoV-2-associated, whereas depth meant the fraction of total T cells that were SARS-CoV-2-associated. Using the MIRA data, each spike-specific TCR was assigned both to the spike region to which the TCR was reactive and to a CD4 or CD8 class. Log10-transformed breadth and depth values were compared by one-way ANOVA with Sidak's multiple comparisons tests. Entries here come from immuneACCESS through TCRdb and include only in-frame sequences with V and J called. Some clones fail to appear in such tables; in the studies checked, an unresolved V gene covers under half of the shortfall, and the cause of the remainder is unknown. V and J calls and clone size are those listed in that table; D and trimming were worked out from the DNA. The sample table holds approximately 100,000 clones, of which around 94% were seen once. Clones ranked in the top ten supply around 2% of the sample.

Here the sequenced sample was peripheral blood, taken on day 0 of AZD1222 vaccination. The rearrangement joined TRBV11-3 to TRBJ1-1; no D gene is confidently identified. This clonotype originated in an adult in good health. The DNA is TGTGCCAGCAGCACGAGAGCGGAGAAACAGAACACTGAAGCTTTCTTT. It translates to CASSTRAEKQNTEAFF.